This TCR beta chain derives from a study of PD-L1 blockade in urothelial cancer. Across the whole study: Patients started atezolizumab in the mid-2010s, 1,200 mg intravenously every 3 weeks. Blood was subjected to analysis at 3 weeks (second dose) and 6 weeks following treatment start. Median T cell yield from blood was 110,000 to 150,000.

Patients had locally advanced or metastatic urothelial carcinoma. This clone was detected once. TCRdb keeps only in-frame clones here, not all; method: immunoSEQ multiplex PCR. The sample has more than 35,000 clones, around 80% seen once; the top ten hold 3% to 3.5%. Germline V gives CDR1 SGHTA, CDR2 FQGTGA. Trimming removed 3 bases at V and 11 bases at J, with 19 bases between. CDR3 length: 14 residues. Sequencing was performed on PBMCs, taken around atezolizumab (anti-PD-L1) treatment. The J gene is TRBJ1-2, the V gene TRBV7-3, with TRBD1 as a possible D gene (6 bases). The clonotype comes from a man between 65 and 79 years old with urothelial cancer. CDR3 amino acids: CASSFQPGTLPYTF. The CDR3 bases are TGTGCCAGCAGCTTTCAGCCCGGGACACTTCCTTACACCTTC.